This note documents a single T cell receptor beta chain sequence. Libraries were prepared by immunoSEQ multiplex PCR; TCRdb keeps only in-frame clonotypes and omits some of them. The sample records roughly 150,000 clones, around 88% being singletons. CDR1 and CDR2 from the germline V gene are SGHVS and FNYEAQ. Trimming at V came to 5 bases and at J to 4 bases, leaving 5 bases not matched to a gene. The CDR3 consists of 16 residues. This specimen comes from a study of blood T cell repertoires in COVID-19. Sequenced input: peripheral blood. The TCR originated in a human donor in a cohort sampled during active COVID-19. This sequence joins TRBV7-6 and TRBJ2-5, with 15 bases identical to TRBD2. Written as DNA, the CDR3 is TGTGCCAGCAGCCTGGGACTAGCGGGAGGTCTAGAGACCCAGTACTTC. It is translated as CASSLGLAGGLETQYF.